This entry concerns a single TCR beta chain. Its antigen is not known. Trimming cost V 3 bases and J 6 bases; bases outside gene matches: 4. CDR1 and CDR2 (germline): MGHRA, YSYEKL. The CDR3 is made up of 13 amino acids. This record belongs to a study of blood T cells in healthy people across ages. In the study overall: Template-switching capture recovered about one barcoded beta molecule per two T cells.

Then a second PCR, running roughly 7 to 11 cycles, was carried out with a sample-barcoded 5' primer and a J-beta primer mix. Tagging of each cDNA molecule was performed by a template-switch adaptor with 12 random nucleotides. TCRdb passed the 5' RACE reads through MiXCR, listing each CDR3 protein once. The sample has about a million distinct CDR3 sequences, about 51% seen once. Each donor's blood draw was 7.5 to 10 milliliters of peripheral blood. Overall study findings and caveats: There were more naive CD4+ cells and higher diversity in long-lived donors than in aged donors.

This chain connects TRBV4-1 to TRBJ1-1, with 7 bases lining up with TRBD1. Sequencing input: blood. This clonotype was sampled from a woman in her sixties in good health. CDR3 protein: CASSHETGAEAFF. The CDR3 DNA sequence: TGCGCCAGCAGCCACGAAACAGGGGCTGAAGCTTTCTTT.